These T cell receptor beta chains were read from a single sample in a study of T cell responses to AZD1222 COVID-19 vaccine. Clones were sequenced by immunoSEQ multiplex PCR, and TCRdb holds only the in-frame ones, with some missing. This sample has 100,000 to 150,000 clones; approximately 89% occur once, and the top ten carry roughly 4%. The material was peripheral blood, obtained 28 days after the second AZD1222 dose. The receptor set was obtained from an adult who received the AZD1222 COVID-19 vaccine. Both conserved end residues are part of each CDR3. D genes are given only for firm matches. The size field is filled for only some rows; it gives once, few, many or a size class.

>NA|TRBV7-9|TRBD2|TRBJ2-5
TGTGCCAGCAGCTTACTAGCGGGGGTCTGGGAGACCCAGTACTTC
CASSLLAGVWETQYF
>few|TRBV7-9|NA|TRBJ2-1
TGTGCCAGCAGCTTAGTGGGGTCTAGCATTTCCCCCTACAATGAGCAGTTCTTC
CASSLVGSSISPYNEQFF
>NA|TRBV4-2|NA|TRBJ2-2
TGTGCCAGCAGCCCGCTAACACTGGGGGATTGGGCCGGGGAGCTGTTTTTT
CASSPLTLGDWAGELFF
>NA|TRBV19|TRBD1|TRBJ1-3
TGTGCCAGTAGTCCGACAGGGGCTGGAAACACCATATATTTT
CASSPTGAGNTIYF
>NA|TRBV7-2|NA|TRBJ1-3
TGTGCCAGCAGTCACGGGGGTACTGGAAACACCATATATTTT
CASSHGGTGNTIYF
>NA|TRBV27|NA|TRBJ2-3
TGTGCCAGCAGTTTAACCCGGCAAGATACGCAGTATTTT
CASSLTRQDTQYF
>once|TRBV30|TRBD2|TRBJ2-3
TGTGCCTGGAGTCCCGGGACTAGCTCGGATACGCAGTATTTT
CAWSPGTSSDTQYF
>few|TRBV10-3|TRBD1|TRBJ1-1
TGTGCCATCAGTAAGGGACAGTTCACTGAAGCTTTCTTT
CAISKGQFTEAFF
>NA|TRBV6-7|NA|TRBJ2-5
TGTGCCAGCAGTTCCCCACCCGGGTCCCGGGAGACCCAGTACTTC
CASSSPPGSRETQYF
>NA|TRBV19|NA|TRBJ2-2
TGTGCCAGTAGTAGAGGGCTGTCCGGGGAGCTGTTTTTT
CASSRGLSGELFF
>NA|TRBV5-1|NA|TRBJ2-5
TGCGCCAGCAGCTCCGGGACCCAAGAGACCCAGTACTTC
CASSSGTQETQYF
>once|TRBV5-4|NA|TRBJ2-6
TGTGCCAGCAGCTTGCGACCCTCTGGGGCCAACGTCCTGACTTTC
CASSLRPSGANVLTF
>once|TRBV19|TRBD1|TRBJ2-7
TGTGCCAGTAGTGGGACAGGGCCCTACGAGCAGTACTTC
CASSGTGPYEQYF
>NA|TRBV28|NA|TRBJ1-1
TGTGCCAGCAGTTCCACACTGAACACTGAAGCTTTCTTT
CASSSTLNTEAFF
>NA|TRBV4-1|NA|TRBJ2-7
TGCGCCAGCAGCCATTCAGCAACGACCTACGAGCAGTACTTC
CASSHSATTYEQYF
>NA|TRBV30|NA|TRBJ1-4
TGTGCCTGGCGGGGTCTACGAGGGGGGAAACTGTTTTTT
CAWRGLRGGKLFF
>NA|TRBV5-1|NA|TRBJ1-1
TGCGCCAGCCGATTACAACAGGGTACAGAAGCTTTCTTT
CASRLQQGTEAFF
>NA|TRBV5-1|TRBD1|TRBJ1-5
TGCGCCAGCAGCTTGGATGACAGGGGGTCTCAGCCCCAGCATTTT
CASSLDDRGSQPQHF
>NA|TRBV18|TRBD1|TRBJ2-7
TGTGCCAGCTCACCACGACAGGGTACCTACGAGCAGTACTTC
CASSPRQGTYEQYF
>NA|TRBV7-2|NA|TRBJ1-1
TGTGCCAGCAGTAAAGACAGGAACACTGAAGCTTTCTTT
CASSKDRNTEAFF
>NA|TRBV15|NA|TRBJ1-1
TGTGCCACCAGCAGAGGCCCACTCACTGAAGCTTTCTTT
CATSRGPLTEAFF